Sequencing of this TCR beta chain was carried out in a study of OX40 agonist ivuxolimab in advanced cancers. About the research overall: A mean age of roughly 60 years, range roughly 20 to 80, was recorded, and roughly 80% were male.

CDR1 SGDLS and CDR2 YYNGEE come from the germline V gene. The ends were cut back, 0 bases at V and 2 bases at J, with 13 bases in the middle. The CDR3 loop spans 16 amino acids. Profiled with immunoSEQ multiplex PCR; TCRdb holds only in-frame clones, not every one. The table lists 12,000 to 15,000 clones, about 76% of them singletons. Autoimmune disease history or systemic immunosuppression disqualified patients. The chain combines TRBV9 with TRBJ2-3, with D possibly matching TRBD2 (6 bases). The sequenced sample was CD4+ or CD8+ T cells sorted from blood, obtained in a trial of the OX40 agonist ivuxolimab. The receptor's source is an adult with an advanced solid tumor such as melanoma, head and neck, liver or kidney cancer. This chain's CDR3 is CASSVVGSGITDTQYF. The CDR3, as DNA: TGTGCCAGCAGCGTAGTCGGTAGCGGAATCACAGATACGCAGTATTTT.